This TCR beta chain was identified during a study of T cell responses to AZD1222 COVID-19 vaccine. The V gene lost 0 bases and the J gene lost 2 bases, with 13 bases spanning the gap. This CDR3 is 16 amino acids long. The germline gives CDR1 MGHRA, CDR2 YSYEKL. Sequenced by immunoSEQ multiplex PCR; TCRdb stores in-frame clones only, minus some. The sample consists of 95,000 to 100,000 clones, about 90% of them appearing once. The input for sequencing was peripheral blood, taken 28 days after the second AZD1222 dose. The sequence came from an adult who received the AZD1222 COVID-19 vaccine. This chain joins TRBV4-1 and TRBJ1-1, with D perhaps TRBD1 (5 bases). In nucleotides, the CDR3 is TGCGCCAGCAGCCAAGACGGGAGGGGCGGTAACACTGAAGCTTTCTTT. Its translation is CASSQDGRGGNTEAFF.